The table lists the clone carrying this T cell receptor beta chain with many counts. Its antigen is not known. V dropped 8 bases and J dropped 3; count of bases not matched to a gene: 6. This CDR3 spans 14 amino acids. Germline V gene data show CDR1 as KGHSH and CDR2 as LQKENI. Time point meaning: persistent/refractory GD, antithyroid drugs over 5 years with positive TRAb. Extracted RNA from PBMCs served as the source of the TCR library. This entry belongs to a study of regulatory T cells in long-lasting Graves disease. Study conclusions and caveats: There were preferences for TRBV28, TRBJ1-2 and TRBJ2-5 in persistent disease. Only peripheral blood was studied, not thyroid tissue.

With iRepertoire HTBI primers and Arm-PCR of CDR3 regions, TCR beta libraries were built. Using its own MiXCR run on the multiplex PCR reads, TCRdb lists one record per CDR3 protein. Of 400,000 to 500,000 distinct CDR3 sequences in the sample, around a fifth were seen once. This chain links TRBV18 with TRBJ1-5; 8 bases map to TRBD1. Sample: peripheral blood mononuclear cells (PBMCs), taken when the disease was refractory, from a patient treated with antithyroid drugs. This receptor was taken from a female donor with Graves disease. DNA of the CDR3: TGTGCCAGCAGCCCAGGGGGCTTCAATCAGCCCCAGCATTTT. This gives the protein CASSPGGFNQPQHF.